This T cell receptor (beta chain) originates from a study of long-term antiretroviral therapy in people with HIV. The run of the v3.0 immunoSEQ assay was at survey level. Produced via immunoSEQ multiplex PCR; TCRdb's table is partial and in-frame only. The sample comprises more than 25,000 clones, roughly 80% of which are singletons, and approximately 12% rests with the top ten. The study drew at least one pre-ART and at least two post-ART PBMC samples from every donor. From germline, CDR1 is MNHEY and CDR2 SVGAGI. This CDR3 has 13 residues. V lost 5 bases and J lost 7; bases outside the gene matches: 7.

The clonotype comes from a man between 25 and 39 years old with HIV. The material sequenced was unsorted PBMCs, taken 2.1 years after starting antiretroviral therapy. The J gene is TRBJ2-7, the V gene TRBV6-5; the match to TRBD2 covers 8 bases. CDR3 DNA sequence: TGTGCCAGCAGTCTCCTCGGGAGGGGGGAGCAGTACTTC. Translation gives CASSLLGRGEQYF.